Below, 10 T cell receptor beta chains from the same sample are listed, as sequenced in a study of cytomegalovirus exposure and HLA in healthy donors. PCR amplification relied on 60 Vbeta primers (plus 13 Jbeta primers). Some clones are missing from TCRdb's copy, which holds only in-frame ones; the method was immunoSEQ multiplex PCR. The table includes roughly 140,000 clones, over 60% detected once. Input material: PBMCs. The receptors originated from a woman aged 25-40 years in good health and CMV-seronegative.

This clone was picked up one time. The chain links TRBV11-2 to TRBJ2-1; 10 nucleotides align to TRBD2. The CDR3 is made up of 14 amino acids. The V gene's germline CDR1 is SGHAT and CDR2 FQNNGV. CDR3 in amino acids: CASRTSGLYNEQFF. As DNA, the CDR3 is TGTGCTTCCCGGACTAGCGGCCTTTACAATGAGCAGTTCTTC.

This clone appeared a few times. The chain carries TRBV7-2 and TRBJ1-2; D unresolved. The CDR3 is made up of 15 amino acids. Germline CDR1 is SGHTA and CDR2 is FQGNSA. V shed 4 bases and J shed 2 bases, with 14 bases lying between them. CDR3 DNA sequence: TGTGCCAGCAGCTCCTTCCTCGGGTTAAACTATGGCTACACCTTC. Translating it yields CASSSFLGLNYGYTF.

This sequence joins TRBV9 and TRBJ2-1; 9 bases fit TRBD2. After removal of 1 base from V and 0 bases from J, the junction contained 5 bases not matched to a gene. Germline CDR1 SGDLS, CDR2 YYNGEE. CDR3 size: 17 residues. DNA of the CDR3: TGTGCCAGCAGCGTATACGGGACTAGCAACTCCTACAATGAGCAGTTCTTC. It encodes CASSVYGTSNSYNEQFF.

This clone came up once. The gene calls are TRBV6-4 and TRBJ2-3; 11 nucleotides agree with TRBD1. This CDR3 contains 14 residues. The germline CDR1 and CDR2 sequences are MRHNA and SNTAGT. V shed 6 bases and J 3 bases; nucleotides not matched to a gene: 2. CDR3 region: CASSRDRGTDTQYF. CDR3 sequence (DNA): TGTGCCAGCAGCCGGGACAGGGGGACAGATACGCAGTATTTT.

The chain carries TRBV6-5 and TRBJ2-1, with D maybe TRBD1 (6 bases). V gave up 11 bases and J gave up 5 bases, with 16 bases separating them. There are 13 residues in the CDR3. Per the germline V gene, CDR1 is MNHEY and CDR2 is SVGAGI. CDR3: CAVGAPLDNEQFF. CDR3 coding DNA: TGTGCCGTGGGGGCCCCCTTGGACAATGAGCAGTTCTTC.

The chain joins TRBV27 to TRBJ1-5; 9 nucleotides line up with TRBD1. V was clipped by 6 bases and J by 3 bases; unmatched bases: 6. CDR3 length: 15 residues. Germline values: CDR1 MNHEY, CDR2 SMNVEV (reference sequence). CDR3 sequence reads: CASRAGQGHNQPQHF. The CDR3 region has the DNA TGTGCCAGCAGGGCGGGACAGGGACACAATCAGCCCCAGCATTTT.

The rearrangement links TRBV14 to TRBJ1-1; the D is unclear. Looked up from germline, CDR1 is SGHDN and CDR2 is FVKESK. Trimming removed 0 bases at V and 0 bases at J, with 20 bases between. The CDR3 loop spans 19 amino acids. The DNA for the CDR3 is TGTGCCAGCAGCCAAGAAGTAAGTTCGCAGCTTACTATGAACACTGAAGCTTTCTTT. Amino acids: CASSQEVSSQLTMNTEAFF.

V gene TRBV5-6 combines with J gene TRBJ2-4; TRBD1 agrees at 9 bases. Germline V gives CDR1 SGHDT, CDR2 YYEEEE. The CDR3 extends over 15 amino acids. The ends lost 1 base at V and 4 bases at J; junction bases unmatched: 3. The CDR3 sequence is CASSLKGQGKNIQYF. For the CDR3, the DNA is TGTGCCAGCAGCTTGAAGGGACAGGGTAAAAACATTCAGTACTTC.

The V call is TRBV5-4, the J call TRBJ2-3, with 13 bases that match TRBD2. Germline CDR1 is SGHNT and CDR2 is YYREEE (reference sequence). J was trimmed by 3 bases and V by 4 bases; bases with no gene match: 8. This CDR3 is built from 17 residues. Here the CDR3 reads CASSIGPLAGGTDTQYF. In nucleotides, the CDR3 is TGTGCCAGCAGCATCGGACCACTAGCGGGGGGGACAGATACGCAGTATTTT.

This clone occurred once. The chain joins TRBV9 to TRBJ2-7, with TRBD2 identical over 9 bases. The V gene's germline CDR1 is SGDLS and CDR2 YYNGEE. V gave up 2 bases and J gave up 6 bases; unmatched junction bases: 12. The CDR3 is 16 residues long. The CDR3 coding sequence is TGTGCCAGCAGCGTCACATTTAGCGGGGGAGTCGGCGAGCAGTACTTC. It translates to CASSVTFSGGVGEQYF.